This TCR beta chain was observed in a study of blood T cells in healthy people across ages. A word on this clonotype: Its matching antigen is unknown.

General study findings and limits: Getting older went along with TCR beta diversity per million T cells dropping roughly linearly. Higher naive T cell percentage went strongly together with higher TCR beta diversity.

Through a sample-barcoded 5' primer and a J-beta primer mix, a second PCR was run for 7 to 11 cycles. A 12-random-nucleotide template-switch adaptor tagged each cDNA molecule. Each of the samples gave a minimum of 2.5 million paired-end reads that contained CDR3. TCRdb called the 5' RACE reads again in MiXCR, with one record for every CDR3 protein. Counted here are hundreds of thousands of distinct CDR3 sequences, around 48% occurring once; the ten biggest clones make up about a third. The CDR3 runs to 15 residues. Looked up from germline, CDR1 is MDHEN and CDR2 is SYDVKM. The sequence came from a woman between 55 and 75 years old in good health. This chain links TRBV28 with TRBJ2-7; D is perhaps TRBD1 (5 bases). The J call may be incorrect, as the DNA end agrees better with TRBJ2-5. Material for sequencing was blood. The CDR3 region is CASSLVGARGETQYF. The CDR3, as DNA: TGTGCCAGCAGTTTGGTAGGGGCCCGTGGGGAGACCCAGTACTTC.